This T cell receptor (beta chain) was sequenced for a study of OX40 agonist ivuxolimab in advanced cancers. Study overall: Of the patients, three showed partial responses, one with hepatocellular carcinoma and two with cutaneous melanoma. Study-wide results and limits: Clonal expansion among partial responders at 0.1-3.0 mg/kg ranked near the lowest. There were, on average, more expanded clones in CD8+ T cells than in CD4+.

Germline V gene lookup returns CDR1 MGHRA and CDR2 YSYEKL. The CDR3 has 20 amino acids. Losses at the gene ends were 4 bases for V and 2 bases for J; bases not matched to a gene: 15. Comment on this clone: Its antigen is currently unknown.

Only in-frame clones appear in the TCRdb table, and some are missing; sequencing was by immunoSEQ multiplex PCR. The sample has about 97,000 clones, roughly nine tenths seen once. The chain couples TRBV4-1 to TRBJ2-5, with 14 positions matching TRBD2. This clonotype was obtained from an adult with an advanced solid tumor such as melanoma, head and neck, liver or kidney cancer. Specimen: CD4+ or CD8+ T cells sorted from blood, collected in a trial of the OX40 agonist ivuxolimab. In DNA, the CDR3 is TGCGCCAGCAGCCGGAAGACTAGCGGGGGGGCAGCGGGCGATCAAGAGACCCAGTACTTC. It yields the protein CASSRKTSGGAAGDQETQYF.